The 3 T cell receptor beta chains presented below share a single source sample, sequenced in a study of T-cell memory formation after mild COVID-19. TCRdb used MiXCR to reprocess the 5' RACE reads, holding one entry per CDR3 protein. The sample shows 580,000 or so distinct CDR3 sequences, 15% to 20% of them seen only once. The sample consisted of PBMCs or a T cell subset sorted from them (not recorded which). The receptors stem from an adult woman who had mild COVID-19 (a few samples of this study predate the infection). Cell type and time point are not known.

This chain connects TRBV4-3 to TRBJ2-4; a possible D gene is TRBD2 (6 bases). The CDR3 extends over 17 amino acids. Between the trimmed V and J ends, which lost 4 bases and 0 bases, there was a span of 16 bases. Germline-derived CDR1 and CDR2 are LGHNA and YSLEER. The CDR3 region has the DNA TGCGCCAGCAGCCCAGGGACTTCTGGGGGAGCCAAAAACATTCAGTACTTC. Translating gives CASSPGTSGGAKNIQYF.

In its sample, this clonotype was seen many times. The chain recombines TRBV7-9 with TRBJ2-1; tentatively, D is TRBD1 or TRBD2 (5 bases each). Germline V lookup: CDR1 SEHNR, CDR2 FQNEAQ (reference sequence). This CDR3 comprises 12 residues. The DNA for the CDR3 is TGTGCGTCCGGGACGGGGTACAATGAGCAGTTCTTC. It translates to CASGTGYNEQFF.

The CDR3 nucleotides are TGTGCCAGCAGCTTCCGAGGTGGCGGGGGGAACACTGAAGCTTTCTTT. Its protein is CASSFRGGGGNTEAFF. The chain uses TRBV7-2 and TRBJ1-1, with a weak D call TRBD1 (5 bases). Trimming shortened V by 3 bases and J by 1 base, and 15 bases separated the two germline ends. This CDR3 contains 16 residues. CDR1 and CDR2 from the germline V gene are SGHTA and FQGNSA. Full variable domain (remainder filled in from reference TRBV7-2 and TRBJ1-1): GAGVSQSPSNKVTEKGKDVELRCDPISGHTALYWYRQSLGQGLEFLIYFQGNSAPDKSGLPSDRFSAERTGGSVSTLTIQRTQQEDSAVYLCASSFRGGGGNTEAFFGQGTRLTVV.